This is a list of T cell receptor beta chains from one sample in a study of response to subunit inactivated influenza vaccine. MiXCR, applied by TCRdb to the RT-PCR reads, yields one record per CDR3 protein. The top ten clones hold 7.5% to 9% of a sample with 600,000 to 700,000 distinct CDR3 sequences, approximately 15% of them seen once. This specimen consisted of PBMCs from blood, obtained around 15 days before vaccination. The receptors shown here come from a man between 50 and 59 years old who received an inactivated influenza vaccine. Each CDR3 is given with its conserved first and last residue. D genes are given only for firm matches. Expanded clones are given a class, and other clones once, few, many or no size at all.

cdr3_nt,cdr3_aa,clone_size,j_call,v_call,d_call
TGCAGCGTTGCCCCGAGGGCAGTGAACACTGAAGCTTTCTTT,CSVAPRAVNTEAFF,-,TRBJ1-1,TRBV29-1,-
TGTGCCAGCAGCTCCCCTACTAGCGGGGTAGGGGAGCTGTTTTTT,CASSSPTSGVGELFF,few,TRBJ2-2,TRBV7-2,TRBD2
TGTGCCAGCAGCTTAGTTGGGAACAGGGAGACCCAGTACTTC,CASSLVGNRETQYF,few,TRBJ2-5,TRBV11-2,-
TGCAGCGTTGTGACAGGAAATCTAAACGAGCAGTACTTC,CSVVTGNLNEQYF,many,TRBJ2-7,TRBV29-1,-
TGCGCCAGCAGTGCCGGGACAGCCATCTACGAGCAGTACTTC,CASSAGTAIYEQYF,few,TRBJ2-7,TRBV10-2,TRBD1
TGTGCCAGCAGCCAGGGTGGAGGGGGTCAGCCCCAGCATTTT,CASSQGGGGQPQHF,-,TRBJ1-5,TRBV7-9,-
TGTGCCAGCAGCCAAGATGTGGTCCTGGGGATGGCCGAGCAGTACTTC,CASSQDVVLGMAEQYF,many,TRBJ2-7,TRBV4-2,-
TGCAGTGCTAGGATAATGGGACAGGGGACAGATACGCAGTATTTT,CSARIMGQGTDTQYF,few,TRBJ2-3,TRBV20-1,TRBD1
TGTGCCAGCAGCTGGACTAGCGGGAGTTATTACGAGCAGTACTTC,CASSWTSGSYYEQYF,few,TRBJ2-7,TRBV14,TRBD2
TGTGCCAGCAGCTTGCAACGGGGGACCTACAATGAGCAGTTCTTC,CASSLQRGTYNEQFF,-,TRBJ2-1,TRBV5-5,-
TGTGCCAGCACCCTCCCTGGGGCCAACGTCCTGACTTTC,CASTLPGANVLTF,-,TRBJ2-6,TRBV6-2/TRBV6-3,-
TGTGCCAGCAGTTGGAGGACTAGCGGGGGAAATGAGCAGTTCTTC,CASSWRTSGGNEQFF,-,TRBJ2-1,TRBV28,TRBD2
TGTGCCACCGGGACTAGCAGTTACAATGAGCAGTTCTTC,CATGTSSYNEQFF,many,TRBJ2-1,TRBV15,TRBD2
TGTGCCAGCAGGAGGGGACAGGGGGCGTCGGGGGCCAACGTCCTGACTTTC,CASRRGQGASGANVLTF,few,TRBJ2-6,TRBV25-1,TRBD1
TGCGCCAGCAGCTTGAGACAGATGGAGACCCAGTACTTC,CASSLRQMETQYF,few,TRBJ2-5,TRBV5-1,-
TGTGCCACCGGGACCCACTCGATCACTGAAGCTTTCTTT,CATGTHSITEAFF,-,TRBJ1-1,TRBV3-1,-
TGTGCCAGCAGTTTATTCTCCCCGGGACAGGGGTATGGCTACACCTTC,CASSLFSPGQGYGYTF,many,TRBJ1-2,TRBV28,TRBD1
TGCAGTGCTCGAATACAGGGGAGTGAGGGATCCTACGAGCAGTACTTC,CSARIQGSEGSYEQYF,-,TRBJ2-7,TRBV20-1,TRBD1
TGTGCCATCAGCCCACAGGGGAAGGAGACTGAAGCTTTCTTT,CAISPQGKETEAFF,-,TRBJ1-1,TRBV10-3,TRBD1
TGTGCCAGCAGCCCCACCGGGACTCCCTCAGCGCAGTATTTT,CASSPTGTPSAQYF,few,TRBJ2-3,TRBV12-3/TRBV12-4,-
TGCAGTGCTAGAGATGGCAGGTCCTACACCGGGGAGCTGTTTTTT,CSARDGRSYTGELFF,-,TRBJ2-2,TRBV20-1,-
TGCAGTGCTGTTAGCGGGGGCGAAGGGGAGACCCAGTACTTC,CSAVSGGEGETQYF,few,TRBJ2-5,TRBV20-1,TRBD2
TGTGCCAGCAGCTCGACAGGGGCCCTTATCGAGCAGTACTTC,CASSSTGALIEQYF,-,TRBJ2-7,TRBV7-9,TRBD1
TGTGCTAGCAGCTGGACTAGTTCTGATACGCAGTATTTT,CASSWTSSDTQYF,-,TRBJ2-3,TRBV7-7,TRBD2
TGTGCCACCAGCCGAGGGGGCAAGGTCCCAAGCGAGCAGTACTTC,CATSRGGKVPSEQYF,-,TRBJ2-7,TRBV25-1,TRBD1
TGTGCTAGTGGTACCCGACAGGGGTTTGGCACTGAAGCTTTCTTT,CASGTRQGFGTEAFF,-,TRBJ1-1,TRBV12-5,TRBD1
TGTGCCACTCAAGGGGGGATTCGGGACACCGGGGAGCTGTTTTTT,CATQGGIRDTGELFF,-,TRBJ2-2,TRBV4-2,-
TGCGCCAGCAGCTTGGGCGGACAGGGGTCAGATACGCAGTATTTT,CASSLGGQGSDTQYF,few,TRBJ2-3,TRBV5-1,TRBD1
TGTGCCAGCAGCTTTAAGTACCGGGATGAGCAGTTCTTC,CASSFKYRDEQFF,-,TRBJ2-1,TRBV5-4,-
TGTGCCAGCAGTTTTTTCAGCTCTGGGGCCAACGTCCTGACTTTC,CASSFFSSGANVLTF,many,TRBJ2-6,TRBV12-3/TRBV12-4,-
TGTGCCAGCAGCCGGGAGGCAGCGAACACCGGGGAGCTGTTTTTT,CASSREAANTGELFF,-,TRBJ2-2,TRBV28,TRBD2
TGTGCCAGCAGAGTGGGGGGGGTCGGTAAGGAGACCCAGTACTTC,CASRVGGVGKETQYF,-,TRBJ2-5,TRBV11-2,TRBD2
TGCGCCAGCAGCCGGGGGCACGGACTCAGCTCCTACGAGCAGTACTTC,CASSRGHGLSSYEQYF,-,TRBJ2-7,TRBV5-1,-
TGCGCCAGCAGCTTACGGACAGGCTACGAGCAGTACTTC,CASSLRTGYEQYF,few,TRBJ2-7,TRBV5-1,TRBD1
TGTGCCAGCAGTTTTTATTCGGGACGGAGTATAGCAGATACGCAGTATTTT,CASSFYSGRSIADTQYF,few,TRBJ2-3,TRBV28,-
TGTGCCAGCAGCCGAGAGACAGGGAGAACCTACAATGAGCAGTTCTTC,CASSRETGRTYNEQFF,many,TRBJ2-1,TRBV4-2,TRBD1
TGTGCCAGCCTCCCTGGGATTTCCGATGAGCAGTTCTTC,CASLPGISDEQFF,-,TRBJ2-1,TRBV28,-
TGTGCCAGCAGCGCGAACCCCTCCTACGAGCAGTACTTC,CASSANPSYEQYF,many,TRBJ2-7,TRBV7-2,-
TGCAGCGTGGTGGGACTAGCGGGAGCCTACAATGAGCAGTTCTTC,CSVVGLAGAYNEQFF,few,TRBJ2-1,TRBV29-1,TRBD2
TGTGCCAGCTCACCTCGGACACTTGAAGCTTTCTTT,CASSPRTLEAFF,-,TRBJ1-1,TRBV18,-
TGCGCCAGCAGCTCGAACAGGGTTTCGTCCTACGAGCAGTACTTC,CASSSNRVSSYEQYF,few,TRBJ2-7,TRBV5-1,-
TGTGCCACCAGCAGAGATGGCAGGGGCAGGGAGACCCAGTACTTC,CATSRDGRGRETQYF,-,TRBJ2-5,TRBV15,-
TGTGCCAGCAGCGTGACCGGGACAGGGGTCGACGAGCAGTACTTC,CASSVTGTGVDEQYF,-,TRBJ2-7,TRBV9,TRBD1
TGCAGTGCTCTCGACAGGGATGGTATCAACATTCAGTACTTC,CSALDRDGINIQYF,-,TRBJ2-4,TRBV20-1,TRBD1
TGTGCCAGCAGCTTATCTTTGCCCGGGGAGCTGTTTTTT,CASSLSLPGELFF,-,TRBJ2-2,TRBV5-5,-
TGTGCCAGCAGTGGGCGCCCTGGGACCGCAACCTACAATGAGCAGTTCTTC,CASSGRPGTATYNEQFF,few,TRBJ2-1,TRBV25-1,-
TGCAGCGGGGCAGATCCCGGGGGTGAGCAGTTCTTC,CSGADPGGEQFF,many,TRBJ2-1,TRBV29-1,-